The 4 T cell receptor beta chains below come from one sample, sequenced in a study of shared clonotypes between healthy human individuals. The repertoire was sequenced with immunoSEQ multiplex PCR; TCRdb's copy has only in-frame clones and lacks some. The table has some 2,000,000 clones, just under 95% seen once. In the naive CD8 group, cells lacked CD45RO and were positively selected for CCR7, so terminally differentiated effector memory CD45RA+ cells were left out. Specimen: naive CD8+ T cells sorted from blood. These receptors were obtained from a man aged 18-30 years in good health.

The chain is built from TRBV4-1 and TRBJ2-3; possibly TRBD1 for D (6 bases). This CDR3 comprises 16 residues. V was clipped by 0 bases and J by 0 bases, with 10 bases between them. CDR1 is MGHRA, CDR2 YSYEKL, per germline. The CDR3 DNA reads TGCGCCAGCAGCCAAGAAGGCGGACAGAGCACAGATACGCAGTATTTT. Its translation: CASSQEGGQSTDTQYF.

About this clone itself: This sample includes further DNA sequences coding for the same CDR3. This rearrangement joins TRBV27 to TRBJ1-1; D uncertain. Germline CDR1 is MNHEY and CDR2 is SMNVEV (reference sequence). The length of the CDR3 is 13 residues. V gave up 3 bases and J gave up 0 bases, with 5 bases separating them. This CDR3 reads CASSFSVNTEAFF. DNA for the CDR3: TGTGCCAGCAGTTTCAGCGTGAACACTGAAGCTTTCTTT.

The chain uses TRBV7-9 and TRBJ2-1; 9 positions agree with TRBD1. Germline V CDR1 and CDR2: SEHNR, FQNEAQ (reference sequence). V was pared by 6 bases and J by 8 bases, with 11 bases of the junction left unmatched. The CDR3 has 15 amino acids. Written as DNA, the CDR3 is TGTGCCAGCAGTCTCGGACAGGGGATAAAGTATGAGCAGTTCTTC. Amino acid sequence: CASSLGQGIKYEQFF.

This clone was observed a single time. The rearrangement uses TRBV27 and TRBJ1-4; the D gene is possibly TRBD1 (6 bases). The CDR3 is 16 amino acids. Germline CDR1 MNHEY, CDR2 SMNVEV (reference sequence). The germline V and J ends were trimmed by 4 bases and 8 bases, with 20 bases remaining between them. The CDR3 protein is CASSSLVDRWEEKLFF. CDR3 nucleotide sequence: TGTGCCAGCAGTTCCCTCGTGGACAGATGGGAAGAAAAACTGTTTTTT. Variable domain in full (rest from reference TRBV27 and TRBJ1-4): EAQVTQNPRYLITVTGKKLTVTCSQNMNHEYMSWYRQDPGLGLRQIYYSMNVEVTDKGDVPEGYKVSRKEKRNFPLILESPSPNQTSLYFCASSSLVDRWEEKLFFGSGTQLSVL.